These 10 T cell receptor beta chains share one sample of origin, sequenced in a study of blood T cell repertoires in COVID-19. Using immunoSEQ multiplex PCR, the repertoire was profiled, and TCRdb retains in-frame clones only, with some absent. The sample lists some 140,000 clones; approximately 80% were seen once. The specimen sequenced was peripheral blood. Receptors originate from a man aged 55 to 70 who had recovered from COVID-19.

This clone turned up a few times. This sequence joins TRBV5-4 and TRBJ2-1; 15 bases fit TRBD2. The CDR3 totals 16 residues. V lost 0 bases, J lost 7 bases, and 2 bases stayed unmatched. Germline V gives CDR1 SGHNT, CDR2 YYREEE (reference sequence). CDR3: CASSLAGLAGGNEQFF. The CDR3 coding sequence is TGTGCCAGCAGCTTGGCCGGACTAGCGGGGGGGAATGAGCAGTTCTTC.

The chain joins TRBV30 to TRBJ2-4; TRBD1 matches at 7 bases. The V gene's germline CDR1 is GTSNPN and CDR2 SVGIG (reference sequence). The CDR3 loop spans 13 amino acids. After removal of 2 bases from V and 2 bases from J, the junction contained 0 bases not matched to a gene. CDR3: CAWSRGPKNIQYF. In nucleotides, the CDR3 is TGTGCCTGGAGTAGGGGGCCCAAAAACATTCAGTACTTC. Full variable domain (outside the CDR3, taken from reference TRBV30 and TRBJ2-4): SQTIHQWPATLVQPVGSPLSLECTVEGTSNPNLYWYRQAAGRGLQLLFYSVGIGQISSEVPQNLSASRPQDRQFILSSKKLLLSDSGFYLCAWSRGPKNIQYFGAGTRLSVL.

CDR3 in amino acids: CASGGWLNTGELFF. DNA of the CDR3: TGTGCCAGTGGGGGGTGGCTTAACACCGGGGAGCTGTTTTTT. This chain joins TRBV19 and TRBJ2-2, with D possibly TRBD2 on 6 matching bases. This CDR3 spans 14 amino acids. The V and J ends lost 8 bases and 2 bases respectively, with 12 bases between them. Germline V gene lookup returns CDR1 LNHDA and CDR2 SQIVND (reference sequence).

The chain links TRBV19 to TRBJ2-3, with D possibly TRBD1 on 5 matching bases. V shed 4 bases and J shed 2 bases, with 13 bases lying between them. Germline CDR1 is LNHDA and CDR2 is SQIVND (reference sequence). CDR3 length equals 15 residues. The CDR3 sequence is CASSTAAGPTDTQYF. The CDR3 nucleotides read TGTGCCAGTAGTACGGCGGCAGGGCCCACAGATACGCAGTATTTT.

The J gene is TRBJ1-4, the V gene TRBV19; 7 nucleotides align to TRBD1. Germline assignment: CDR1 LNHDA and CDR2 SQIVND (reference sequence). V dropped 9 bases and J dropped 4; count of bases not matched to a gene: 8. The CDR3 totals 14 residues. CDR3 residues: CASRRQGDNEKLFF. CDR3 sequence (DNA): TGTGCCAGCAGAAGACAGGGAGATAATGAAAAACTGTTTTTT.

This clone is a singleton in its sample. The chain employs TRBV4-3 and TRBJ2-1; 8 bases fit TRBD2. Germline CDR1 LGHNA, CDR2 YSLEER. V shed 1 base, J shed 8 bases, and the junction held 10 bases outside the gene matches. CDR3 length equals 16 residues. This CDR3 reads CASSQVTGGPWHEQFF. The CDR3 nucleotides read TGCGCCAGCAGCCAAGTAACGGGAGGGCCGTGGCATGAGCAGTTCTTC.

This chain links TRBV4-2 with TRBJ2-7; the match to TRBD2 covers 13 bases. Per germline, CDR1 LGHNA and CDR2 YNFKEQ. The CDR3 loop spans 16 amino acids. V lost 4 bases to trimming and J lost 1 base; unmatched junction nucleotides: 4. DNA of the CDR3: TGTGCCAGCAGCCCGGGACTAGCGGGGCCATCCTACGAGCAGTACTTC. It yields the protein CASSPGLAGPSYEQYF.

The rearrangement links TRBV7-2 to TRBJ1-2; the D gene is possibly TRBD1 (5 bases). Germline CDR1 SGHTA, CDR2 FQGNSA. The CDR3 is 13 amino acids. Trimming removed 4 bases from V and 4 bases from J, with 10 bases in between. CDR3 residues: CASSSRAGYGYTF. The CDR3 nucleotides are TGTGCCAGCAGCTCCAGGGCTGGCTATGGCTACACCTTC. The entire variable domain, with the rest obtained from reference TRBV7-2 and TRBJ1-2, is as follows: GAGVSQSPSNKVTEKGKDVELRCDPISGHTALYWYRQSLGQGLEFLIYFQGNSAPDKSGLPSDRFSAERTGGSVSTLTIQRTQQEDSAVYLCASSSRAGYGYTFGSGTRLTVV.

The chain recombines TRBV6-5 with TRBJ2-5; D unclear. V was clipped by 10 bases and J by 0 bases, with 12 bases between them. The CDR3 spans 13 residues. Per the germline V gene, CDR1 is MNHEY and CDR2 is SVGAGI. The CDR3, as DNA: TGTGCCACCCGTCAGGCCGACCAAGAGACCCAGTACTTC. As protein: CATRQADQETQYF.

This sequence joins TRBV11-2 and TRBJ2-3; D remains unclear. The CDR3 covers 14 residues. Trimming shortened V by 3 bases and J by 4 bases, and 11 bases separated the two germline ends. Germline V gene data show CDR1 as SGHAT and CDR2 as FQNNGV. The CDR3 reads CASSFPPQSDTQYF. The CDR3 DNA follows: TGTGCCAGCAGCTTCCCCCCGCAGTCAGATACGCAGTATTTT.